This T cell receptor (beta chain) was retrieved from a study of T cell changes during pregnancy in multiple sclerosis. Profiled with immunoSEQ multiplex PCR; TCRdb holds only in-frame clones, not every one. The data contain 99,000 or so clones, over 85% of them singletons. The germline V gene has CDR1 MDHEN and CDR2 SYDVKM. The CDR3 extends over 12 amino acids. The V end was cut by 8 bases, the J end by 4 bases, with 11 bases between. The sample in question was peripheral blood, obtained after pregnancy. The rearrangement links TRBV28 to TRBJ1-2; tentatively, D is TRBD1 (5 bases). This clonotype originated in a female donor with multiple sclerosis, enrolled in a pregnancy study. The CDR3 reads CASRGAGYGYTF. The CDR3, as DNA: TGTGCCAGCCGCGGGGCAGGCTATGGCTACACCTTC.